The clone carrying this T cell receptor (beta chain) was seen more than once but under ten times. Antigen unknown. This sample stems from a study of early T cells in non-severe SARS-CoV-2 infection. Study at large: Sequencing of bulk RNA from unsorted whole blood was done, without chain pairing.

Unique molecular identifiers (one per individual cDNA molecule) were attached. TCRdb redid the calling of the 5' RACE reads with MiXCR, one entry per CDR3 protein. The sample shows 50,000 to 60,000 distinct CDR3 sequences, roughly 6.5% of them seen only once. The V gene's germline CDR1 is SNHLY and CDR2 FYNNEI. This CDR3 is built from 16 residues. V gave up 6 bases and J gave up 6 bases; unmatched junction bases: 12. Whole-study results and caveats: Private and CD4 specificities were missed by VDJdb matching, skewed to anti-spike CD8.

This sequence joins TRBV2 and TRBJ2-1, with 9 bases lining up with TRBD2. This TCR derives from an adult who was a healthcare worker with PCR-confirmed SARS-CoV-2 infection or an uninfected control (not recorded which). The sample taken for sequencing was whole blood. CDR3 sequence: CASSPTRSGGGNEQFF. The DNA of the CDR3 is TGTGCCAGCAGCCCAACCCGTAGCGGGGGAGGCAATGAGCAGTTCTTC.